This is a list of T cell receptor beta chains from one sample in a study of T-cell reconstitution after alpha-beta-depleted transplantation in children. One entry per CDR3 protein results from TCRdb running MiXCR on the PCR reads. The sample has some 490,000 distinct CDR3 sequences; roughly an eighth are singletons. Sequences were derived from PBMCs from the stem cell graft donor, sampled from the stem cell graft. The receptors here all came from a human donor who donated a stem cell graft to a child with combined immunodeficiency. CDR3s include the opening cysteine and the closing phenylalanine or tryptophan. The D gene is left open where the match is weak. For some rows the clone size is stated as once, few or many, or as a class when expanded; others skip it.

abundance,j_gene,d_gene,v_gene,CDR3nt,CDR3aa
.,TRBJ2-7,TRBD2,TRBV12-3/TRBV12-4,TGTGCCAGCAGTTTAGCCGGGAGGGCCGCCTACGAGCAGTACTTC,CASSLAGRAAYEQYF
.,TRBJ2-7,.,TRBV9,TGTGCCAGCAGCGTAGAGGGCGGTTTACCCTACGAGCAGTACTTC,CASSVEGGLPYEQYF
.,TRBJ1-1,TRBD1,TRBV28,TGTGCCAGCAGTGAGACAGGGATGAACACTGAAGCTTTCTTT,CASSETGMNTEAFF
many,TRBJ1-2,.,TRBV9,TGTGCCAGCAGCGCCGGCAGTGGCTACACCTTC,CASSAGSGYTF
few,TRBJ2-1,.,TRBV9,TGTGCCAGCAGCGCGACAGAGAGCTCCTACAATGAGCAGTTCTTC,CASSATESSYNEQFF
few,TRBJ2-5,.,TRBV20-1,TGCAGTGCCCGGGCCCCGGGGCAAGAGACCCAGTACTTC,CSARAPGQETQYF
.,TRBJ2-7,.,TRBV6-5,TGTGCCAGCAGTTACGGGGACGGGATAAAATACTTC,CASSYGDGIKYF
.,TRBJ2-5,TRBD1,TRBV29-1,TGCAGCGTGCCCGGGACAGGGGGCTCTCTTCGGGAGACCCAGTACTTC,CSVPGTGGSLRETQYF
many,TRBJ2-3,.,TRBV9,TGTGCCAGCAGCGTAGCGGGATACACAGATACGCAGTATTTT,CASSVAGYTDTQYF
.,TRBJ2-3,TRBD2,TRBV6-5,TGTGCCAGCAGTTCGCTCCGGACTAGCGGGGGCACAGATACGCAGTATTTT,CASSSLRTSGGTDTQYF
few,TRBJ2-2,.,TRBV5-1,TGCGCCAGCAGCTACTCCCCAGACACTGCGACCGGGGAGCTGTTTTTT,CASSYSPDTATGELFF
many,TRBJ2-1,.,TRBV21-1,TGTGCCAGCAGCAAACTCACTAGCGGGAGTATAAATGAGCAGTTCTTC,CASSKLTSGSINEQFF
many,TRBJ2-3,.,TRBV7-9,TGTGCCAGCAGCCCCAGGGTAGATACGCAGTATTTT,CASSPRVDTQYF
few,TRBJ1-1,TRBD1,TRBV27,TGTGCCAGCAGGGTCAGACAGGGGGGGATGAACACTGAAGCTTTCTTT,CASRVRQGGMNTEAFF